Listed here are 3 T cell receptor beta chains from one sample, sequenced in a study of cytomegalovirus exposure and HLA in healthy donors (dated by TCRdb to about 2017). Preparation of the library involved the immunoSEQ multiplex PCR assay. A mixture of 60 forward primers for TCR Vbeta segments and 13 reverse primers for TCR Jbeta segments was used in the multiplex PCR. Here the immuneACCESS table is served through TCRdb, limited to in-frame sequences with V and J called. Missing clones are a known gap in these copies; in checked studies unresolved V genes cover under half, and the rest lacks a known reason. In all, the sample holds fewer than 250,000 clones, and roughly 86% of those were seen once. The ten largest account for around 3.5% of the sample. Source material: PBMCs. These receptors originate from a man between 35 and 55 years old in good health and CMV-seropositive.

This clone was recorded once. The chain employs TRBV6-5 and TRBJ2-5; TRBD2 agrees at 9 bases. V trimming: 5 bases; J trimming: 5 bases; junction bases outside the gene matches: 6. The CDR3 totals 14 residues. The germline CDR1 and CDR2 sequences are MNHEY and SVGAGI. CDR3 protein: CASSLVAGAETQYF. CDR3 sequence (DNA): TGTGCCAGCAGTCTCGTAGCGGGGGCTGAGACCCAGTACTTC.

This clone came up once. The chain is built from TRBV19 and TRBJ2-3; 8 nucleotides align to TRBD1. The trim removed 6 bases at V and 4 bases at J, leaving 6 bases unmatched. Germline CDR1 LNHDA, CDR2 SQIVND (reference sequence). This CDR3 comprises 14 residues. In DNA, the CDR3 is TGTGCCAGTAGCCATGGACAGGGATCAGATACGCAGTATTTT. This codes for CASSHGQGSDTQYF.

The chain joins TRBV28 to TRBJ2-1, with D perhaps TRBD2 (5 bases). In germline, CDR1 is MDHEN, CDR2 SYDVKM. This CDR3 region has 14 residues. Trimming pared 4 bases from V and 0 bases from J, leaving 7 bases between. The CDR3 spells CASSSEGSYNEQFF. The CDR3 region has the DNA TGTGCCAGCAGTTCAGAGGGCTCCTACAATGAGCAGTTCTTC.